This is a list of T cell receptor beta chains from one sample in a study of T-cell reconstitution after alpha-beta-depleted transplantation in children. In TCRdb, the PCR reads were re-called with MiXCR into one record per CDR3 protein. The table includes around 600,000 distinct CDR3 sequences, 16% detected once. The sample in question was PBMCs from the stem cell graft donor, obtained from the stem cell graft. The receptors shown here come from a human donor who donated a stem cell graft to a child with acute myeloid leukemia. Both conserved end residues are part of each CDR3. D genes are given only for firm matches. Only part of the rows carry a size: once, few, many, or a class if the clone is expanded.

abundance	v_gene	d_gene	j_gene	CDR3aa	CDR3nt
few	TRBV28	.	TRBJ2-5	CASEGSWRSQYF	TGTGCCAGCGAGGGCTCATGGAGGAGCCAGTACTTC
once	TRBV28	TRBD1	TRBJ2-7	CASSSFDYRGEQYF	TGTGCCAGCAGTTCCTTCGATTACAGGGGCGAGCAGTACTTC
.	TRBV12-3/TRBV12-4	.	TRBJ1-1	CASRGDKMNTEAFF	TGTGCCAGCAGGGGGGACAAGATGAACACTGAAGCTTTCTTT
many	TRBV20-1	TRBD2	TRBJ2-5	CSARTSGGETQYF	TGCAGTGCCCGTACTAGCGGGGGAGAGACCCAGTACTTC
many	TRBV15	.	TRBJ1-5	CATSRDRMNQPQHF	TGTGCCACCAGCAGAGATCGTATGAATCAGCCCCAGCATTTT
.	TRBV10-2	.	TRBJ2-6	CASIGSGANVLTF	TGCGCCAGCATCGGCTCTGGGGCCAACGTCCTGACTTTC
few	TRBV6-5	.	TRBJ1-1	CASSYAQIGGRTEAFF	TGTGCCAGCAGTTACGCCCAGATAGGGGGGAGAACTGAAGCTTTCTTT
many	TRBV4-3	TRBD1	TRBJ2-1	CASSQDPGGHYNEQFF	TGCGCCAGCAGCCAAGATCCAGGGGGACATTACAATGAGCAGTTCTTC
.	TRBV25-1	.	TRBJ2-5	CASSEWGLSGLIQETQYF	TGTGCCAGCAGTGAATGGGGGCTTAGCGGACTGATCCAAGAGACCCAGTACTTC
many	TRBV6-5	.	TRBJ1-2	CASGQRTYGYTF	TGTGCCAGCGGCCAGAGAACGTATGGCTACACCTTC
many	TRBV6-1	.	TRBJ1-2	CASSQILANYGYTF	TGTGCCAGCAGTCAAATCTTAGCTAACTATGGCTACACCTTC
few	TRBV20-1	TRBD1	TRBJ2-7	CSARGSETGYEQYF	TGCAGTGCTCGGGGTAGTGAGACAGGGTACGAGCAGTACTTC
.	TRBV4-1	.	TRBJ1-2	CASSQESSNGYTF	TGCGCCAGCAGCCAGGAAAGTTCTAATGGCTACACCTTC
few	TRBV20-1	TRBD2	TRBJ2-3	CSASLHSGGTDTQYF	TGCAGTGCTTCACTTCATAGCGGGGGCACAGATACGCAGTATTTT
.	TRBV5-6	.	TRBJ2-1	CASSLRPQFPNEQFF	TGTGCCAGCAGCTTGAGGCCACAGTTTCCGAATGAGCAGTTCTTC
many	TRBV29-1	TRBD2	TRBJ2-5	CSVPGLVVHETQYF	TGCAGCGTCCCGGGACTAGTAGTTCACGAGACCCAGTACTTC
many	TRBV4-3	.	TRBJ2-1	CASSQDADYNEQFF	TGCGCCAGCAGCCAAGATGCCGATTACAATGAGCAGTTCTTC
many	TRBV29-1	.	TRBJ1-2	CSVGENGYTF	TGCAGCGTTGGGGAGAATGGCTACACCTTC
.	TRBV7-2	TRBD1	TRBJ2-7	CASSLVQGAHEQYF	TGTGCCAGCAGCTTAGTACAGGGGGCACACGAGCAGTACTTC
.	TRBV7-6	TRBD1	TRBJ2-3	CASSLLGTGATDTQYF	TGTGCCAGCAGCTTACTTGGGACAGGGGCTACAGATACGCAGTATTTT
few	TRBV5-1	.	TRBJ1-1	CASSGLQGTNTEAFF	TGCGCCAGCAGCGGTCTCCAGGGGACTAACACTGAAGCTTTCTTT
few	TRBV9	TRBD2	TRBJ2-5	CASSVRLAGGQETQYF	TGTGCCAGCAGCGTTCGACTAGCGGGGGGGCAAGAGACCCAGTACTTC
many	TRBV6-2/TRBV6-3	.	TRBJ1-1	CATLGRWNTEAFF	TGTGCCACGTTGGGACGGTGGAACACTGAAGCTTTCTTT
.	TRBV7-9	TRBD1	TRBJ2-3	CASSSGTTGGWTDTQYF	TGTGCCAGCAGCTCAGGCACTACAGGGGGCTGGACAGATACGCAGTATTTT
.	TRBV24-1	TRBD2	TRBJ2-3	CATGGTSGVEMQYF	TGTGCCACCGGCGGGACTAGCGGGGTTGAGATGCAGTATTTT
few	TRBV12-3/TRBV12-4	.	TRBJ2-6	CASSFMAANSGANVLTF	TGTGCCAGCAGTTTTATGGCAGCAAACTCTGGGGCCAACGTCCTGACTTTC
many	TRBV27	TRBD2	TRBJ2-1	CASSLASGVNEQFF	TGTGCCAGCAGTTTAGCTAGCGGGGTCAATGAGCAGTTCTTC
.	TRBV12-3/TRBV12-4	.	TRBJ2-3	CASTLGLIPDTQYF	TGTGCCAGCACCCTAGGGCTTATTCCCGATACGCAGTATTTT
.	TRBV18	TRBD1	TRBJ1-1	CASSPPGTGALSTEAFF	TGTGCCAGCTCACCACCAGGGACAGGCGCTCTGAGTACTGAAGCTTTCTTT
.	TRBV24-1	.	TRBJ1-5	CATSGGGGQPQHF	TGTGCCACCAGTGGTGGGGGGGGTCAGCCCCAGCATTTT
.	TRBV5-1	TRBD1	TRBJ1-4	CASSSTGLGEKLFF	TGCGCCAGCAGCTCGACAGGGCTCGGTGAAAAACTGTTTTTT
few	TRBV7-2	.	TRBJ1-5	CASSLFLGELNQPQHF	TGTGCCAGCAGCTTATTTCTAGGAGAATTGAATCAGCCCCAGCATTTT
many	TRBV12-3/TRBV12-4	.	TRBJ2-1	CASNSGSSYNEQFF	TGTGCCAGCAATTCAGGGAGCTCCTACAATGAGCAGTTCTTC
.	TRBV5-5	.	TRBJ1-5	CASSPGTALNQPQHF	TGTGCCAGCAGTCCCGGGACCGCTCTCAATCAGCCCCAGCATTTT
.	TRBV5-1	.	TRBJ1-2	CASRRDVRKGGYTF	TGCGCCAGCAGACGGGACGTTAGAAAAGGAGGCTACACCTTC
many	TRBV6-4	.	TRBJ2-1	CASSDGQALYNEQFF	TGTGCCAGCAGTGACGGGCAAGCTCTCTACAATGAGCAGTTCTTC
many	TRBV12-3/TRBV12-4	TRBD1	TRBJ1-6	CASSWQGVGHSYNSPLHF	TGTGCCAGCAGTTGGCAGGGGGTGGGACACTCCTATAATTCACCCCTCCACTTT
few	TRBV5-1	.	TRBJ2-2	CASSLGASKTGELFF	TGCGCCAGCAGCTTGGGAGCTAGCAAGACCGGGGAGCTGTTTTTT
.	TRBV20-1	.	TRBJ1-2	CSARDLGQGSGNTF	TGCAGTGCTAGAGATCTAGGGCAGGGGAGTGGCAACACCTTC
many	TRBV4-2	.	TRBJ2-1	CASSQGMGPDGYYNEQFF	TGTGCCAGCAGCCAAGGGATGGGGCCGGACGGCTACTACAATGAGCAGTTCTTC
many	TRBV20-1	.	TRBJ1-4	CSAWTVNEKLFF	TGCAGTGCGTGGACAGTCAATGAAAAACTGTTTTTT
many	TRBV9	.	TRBJ2-7	CASSFRAGSSYEQYF	TGTGCCAGCAGCTTTCGTGCGGGGTCGTCCTACGAGCAGTACTTC
few	TRBV7-2	.	TRBJ1-2	CASSEGFIPNYGYTF	TGTGCCAGCAGCGAGGGGTTTATACCAAACTATGGCTACACCTTC
few	TRBV14	.	TRBJ2-6	CASSPLRGNSGANVLTF	TGTGCCAGCAGCCCTCTAAGGGGAAACTCTGGGGCCAACGTCCTGACTTTC
once	TRBV15	TRBD2	TRBJ2-3	CATSTTGTITDTQYF	TGTGCCACCAGCACTACCGGGACTATCACAGATACGCAGTATTTT
.	TRBV11-2	TRBD2	TRBJ2-5	CASSLEPSGGGRETQYF	TGTGCCAGCAGCTTAGAGCCTAGCGGGGGGGGCAGAGAGACCCAGTACTTC